This T cell receptor beta chain was recovered during a study of regulatory T cells in long-lasting Graves disease. Time point described: newly diagnosed GD, antithyroid drugs for less than 3 months. With RNA extracted from PBMCs as input, the TCR library was made. Findings and caveats of the study: The study found lower TCR diversity in persistent Graves' patients than in newly diagnosed ones.

In the case of this clonotype: Its target is not known.

V shed 10 bases, J shed 0 bases, and the junction held 19 bases outside the gene matches. The CDR3 is 18 amino acids. CDR1 and CDR2 from the germline V gene are MGHDK and SYGVNS. Both iRepertoire HTBI primers and Arm-PCR of CDR3 regions were used to build the TCR beta libraries. From the multiplex PCR reads, TCRdb called clonotypes with MiXCR, one entry per CDR3 protein. The repertoire holds hundreds of thousands of distinct CDR3 sequences, with 16% as singletons. These data also featured in a second study, about T cells in Graves' hyperthyroidism and ophthalmopathy. This second report adds: Graves' hyperthyroidism qualified as stable when ophthalmopathy did not progress within 18 months.

This receptor was taken from a woman under 40 with Graves disease. This chain links TRBV25-1 with TRBJ1-1; 8 nucleotides line up with TRBD1. The sequencing here drew on peripheral blood mononuclear cells (PBMCs), taken at new diagnosis, from a patient treated with antithyroid drugs. The CDR3 DNA is TGTGCCACCAGCGGGACCCCGGGGCAGGGGGCTATGAACACTGAAGCTTTCTTT. Its protein is CATSGTPGQGAMNTEAFF.